This entry lists 5 T cell receptor beta chains sequenced from one sample in a study of blood T cell repertoires in COVID-19. Data came from immunoSEQ multiplex PCR; TCRdb stores just in-frame clones and leaves some out. The sample gives roughly 500,000 clones, 85% to 90% of which show up once; 1.5% to 2% is in the top ten. Sample: PBMCs or T cells enriched from blood (not recorded which). Receptors originate from a woman aged 40-49 years who had recovered from COVID-19.

The V and J genes are TRBV7-9 and TRBJ2-7; the match to TRBD2 covers 10 bases. CDR1 SEHNR and CDR2 FQNEAQ come from the germline V gene (reference sequence). Trimming cost V 5 bases and J 3 bases; bases outside gene matches: 7. This CDR3 has 15 residues. The CDR3 here is CASSETSGEIYEQYF. DNA for the CDR3: TGTGCCAGCAGCGAAACTAGCGGGGAAATCTACGAGCAGTACTTC. Combining the CDR3 with reference TRBV7-9 and TRBJ2-7 gives the whole variable domain DTGVSQNPRHKITKRGQNVTFRCDPISEHNRLYWYRQTLGQGPEFLTYFQNEAQLEKSRLLSDRFSAERPKGSFSTLEIQRTEQGDSAMYLCASSETSGEIYEQYFGPGTRLTVT.

The V gene is TRBV10-3, the J gene TRBJ2-7; 9 nucleotides match TRBD2. Germline CDR1 reads ENHRY; CDR2 reads SYGVKD. The CDR3 is made up of 15 amino acids. V was clipped by 7 bases and J by 2 bases; unmatched bases: 9. For the CDR3, the DNA is TGTGCCATCACGCCCCATATAGCGGGAGCCTACGAGCAGTACTTC. Translation gives CAITPHIAGAYEQYF.

The chain's CDR3 is CASRQGWENTEAFF. CDR3 DNA: TGTGCCAGCAGACAGGGGTGGGAGAACACTGAAGCTTTCTTT. The genes are TRBV6-4 and TRBJ1-1; 7 bases align to TRBD1. V trimming: 6 bases; J trimming: 1 base; junction bases outside the gene matches: 5. Germline V gene sequence: CDR1 MRHNA, CDR2 SNTAGT. CDR3 length equals 14 residues.

The chain carries TRBV10-2 and TRBJ2-2, with unresolved D. Trimming cost V 2 bases and J 10 bases, with 17 bases left between them. CDR1 is WSHSY, CDR2 SAAADI, per germline. The CDR3 has 15 residues. Here the CDR3 DNA reads TGCGCCAGCAGTGAGAATTTCAGGAAAGGCGAGGAGCTGTTTTTT. This sequence encodes CASSENFRKGEELFF.

This clone was counted a few times. The J gene is TRBJ1-1, the V gene TRBV10-1, with TRBD1 as a possible D gene (6 bases). With 3 bases removed from V and 6 bases from J, the gap between germline ends came to 11 bases. Germline loops: CDR1 WNHNN, CDR2 SYGVQD (reference sequence). CDR3 length equals 13 residues. DNA of the CDR3: TGCGCCAGCAGTGAACAACAGGGAGCTGAAGCTTTCTTT. Translated: CASSEQQGAEAFF.